These T cell receptor beta chains were read from a single sample in a study of beta chain features in type 1 diabetes. Sequencing used immunoSEQ multiplex PCR; TCRdb keeps in-frame clones, though not all of them. Counted here are about 200,000 clones, 11% occurring once; the ten biggest clones make up 1% to 1.5%. The sequencing sample was made of central memory CD4+ T cells from blood. The receptors were sampled from a man between 18 and 35 years old in good health. Each CDR3 is given with its conserved first and last residue. The D gene is left open where the match is weak. Size tells how often a clone was seen (once, few, many) or the class of an expanded clone, and some rows leave it out.

v_call: TRBV7-3; d_call: TRBD1; clone_size: NA; j_call: TRBJ2-5; cdr3_aa: CASSLGGTGGETQYF; cdr3_nt: TGTGCCAGCAGCCTAGGCGGGACAGGGGGAGAGACCCAGTACTTC
v_call: TRBV7-8; d_call: NA; clone_size: few; j_call: TRBJ2-3; cdr3_aa: CASSLALGRGTDTQYF; cdr3_nt: TGTGCCAGCAGCTTAGCGTTAGGCAGGGGCACAGATACGCAGTATTTT
v_call: TRBV7-9; d_call: NA; clone_size: NA; j_call: TRBJ2-7; cdr3_aa: CASSSDRLLSTYEQYF; cdr3_nt: TGTGCCAGCAGCTCTGACAGGCTACTTTCTACCTACGAGCAGTACTTC
v_call: TRBV4-1; d_call: TRBD1; clone_size: NA; j_call: TRBJ1-4; cdr3_aa: CASSPTGLEEKLFF; cdr3_nt: TGCGCCAGCAGCCCGACAGGGCTAGAGGAAAAACTGTTTTTT
v_call: TRBV2; d_call: NA; clone_size: many; j_call: TRBJ2-1; cdr3_aa: CASTRYFDVNEQFF; cdr3_nt: TGTGCCAGCACTCGCTACTTTGACGTCAATGAGCAGTTCTTC
v_call: TRBV19; d_call: TRBD1; clone_size: NA; j_call: TRBJ2-1; cdr3_aa: CASSPGTARGNEQFF; cdr3_nt: TGTGCCAGTAGTCCAGGGACAGCCAGGGGCAATGAGCAGTTCTTC
v_call: TRBV6-6; d_call: NA; clone_size: NA; j_call: TRBJ2-3; cdr3_aa: CASSAAGTDTQYF; cdr3_nt: TGTGCCAGCAGTGCCGCGGGCACAGATACGCAGTATTTT
v_call: TRBV16; d_call: TRBD1; clone_size: NA; j_call: TRBJ2-3; cdr3_aa: CASSRRTGEGTQYF; cdr3_nt: TGTGCCAGCAGCCGGAGGACAGGGGAAGGCACGCAGTATTTT
v_call: TRBV29-1; d_call: NA; clone_size: few; j_call: TRBJ2-3; cdr3_aa: CSVDTGAVTDTQYF; cdr3_nt: TGCAGCGTTGATACGGGAGCGGTCACAGATACGCAGTATTTT
v_call: TRBV19; d_call: NA; clone_size: NA; j_call: TRBJ1-5; cdr3_aa: CASSGRGYSNQPQHF; cdr3_nt: TGTGCCAGTAGTGGTCGTGGCTATAGCAATCAGCCCCAGCATTTT
v_call: TRBV21-1; d_call: NA; clone_size: NA; j_call: TRBJ2-2; cdr3_aa: CASSKAGARRELFF; cdr3_nt: TGTGCCAGCAGCAAAGCAGGTGCGCGCCGGGAGCTGTTTTTT
v_call: TRBV7-2; d_call: TRBD2; clone_size: many; j_call: TRBJ2-7; cdr3_aa: CASSLVQLAGRPYEQYF; cdr3_nt: TGTGCCAGCAGCTTAGTTCAGCTAGCGGGCCGCCCCTACGAGCAGTACTTC
v_call: TRBV6-5; d_call: NA; clone_size: NA; j_call: TRBJ2-1; cdr3_aa: CASSRRDEQFF; cdr3_nt: TGTGCCAGCAGTCGGAGGGATGAGCAGTTCTTC
v_call: TRBV30; d_call: NA; clone_size: NA; j_call: TRBJ2-5; cdr3_aa: CAWSMIPPETQYF; cdr3_nt: TGTGCCTGGAGTATGATACCCCCCGAGACCCAGTACTTC
v_call: TRBV5-1; d_call: NA; clone_size: NA; j_call: TRBJ2-1; cdr3_aa: CASSRDGPPGEQFF; cdr3_nt: TGCGCCAGCAGCAGGGACGGTCCCCCCGGTGAGCAGTTCTTC
v_call: TRBV30; d_call: NA; clone_size: few; j_call: TRBJ1-3; cdr3_aa: CAWNKPGKNTIYF; cdr3_nt: TGTGCCTGGAATAAACCGGGAAAAAACACCATATATTTT
v_call: TRBV30; d_call: NA; clone_size: NA; j_call: TRBJ2-7; cdr3_aa: CAWSPVNEQYF; cdr3_nt: TGTGCCTGGAGTCCCGTGAACGAGCAGTACTTC
v_call: TRBV5-1; d_call: NA; clone_size: few; j_call: TRBJ2-7; cdr3_aa: CASSLSGQSYEQYF; cdr3_nt: TGCGCCAGCAGCTTGTCCGGACAGTCCTACGAGCAGTACTTC
v_call: TRBV4-2; d_call: TRBD1; clone_size: NA; j_call: TRBJ2-1; cdr3_aa: CASSPDRVSAIF; cdr3_nt: TGTGCCAGCAGCCCTGACAGGGTAAGCGCGATCTTC
v_call: TRBV18; d_call: NA; clone_size: few; j_call: TRBJ1-1; cdr3_aa: CASSPLEKTAEAFF; cdr3_nt: TGTGCCAGCTCACCACTCGAGAAGACCGCCGAAGCTTTCTTT
v_call: TRBV15; d_call: NA; clone_size: few; j_call: TRBJ2-1; cdr3_aa: CGTRVTSGAGEQFF; cdr3_nt: TGTGGCACCCGGGTGACTAGTGGCGCGGGTGAGCAGTTCTTC
v_call: TRBV7-2; d_call: NA; clone_size: many; j_call: TRBJ2-3; cdr3_aa: CASSSVDGTDTQYF; cdr3_nt: TGTGCCAGCAGCTCGGTCGACGGGACTGATACGCAGTATTTT
v_call: TRBV2; d_call: TRBD1; clone_size: few; j_call: TRBJ2-7; cdr3_aa: CASSADRAIEQYF; cdr3_nt: TGTGCCAGCAGTGCGGACAGGGCGATCGAGCAGTACTTC
v_call: TRBV6-5; d_call: TRBD2; clone_size: few; j_call: TRBJ2-3; cdr3_aa: CASSSLAFSTDTQYF; cdr3_nt: TGTGCCAGCAGTTCACTAGCGTTTAGCACAGATACGCAGTATTTT
v_call: TRBV6-6; d_call: NA; clone_size: few; j_call: TRBJ2-7; cdr3_aa: CASIATLGTYEQYF; cdr3_nt: TGTGCCAGCATCGCAACCCTGGGCACCTACGAGCAGTACTTC
v_call: TRBV18; d_call: NA; clone_size: NA; j_call: TRBJ2-1; cdr3_aa: CASSPGVGSYNEQFF; cdr3_nt: TGTGCCAGCTCACCAGGGGTAGGTTCCTACAATGAGCAGTTCTTC
v_call: TRBV7-2; d_call: NA; clone_size: NA; j_call: TRBJ2-7; cdr3_aa: CASSFLRGPAYEQYF; cdr3_nt: TGTGCCAGCAGCTTTCTCCGGGGCCCAGCCTACGAGCAGTACTTC
v_call: TRBV2; d_call: NA; clone_size: NA; j_call: TRBJ1-4; cdr3_aa: CASRGNANEKLFF; cdr3_nt: TGTGCCAGCCGGGGAAATGCTAATGAAAAACTGTTTTTT
v_call: TRBV30; d_call: NA; clone_size: few; j_call: TRBJ1-2; cdr3_aa: CAFLRGANYGDTF; cdr3_nt: TGTGCCTTTCTCAGGGGAGCTAACTATGGCGACACCTTC
v_call: TRBV27; d_call: NA; clone_size: few; j_call: TRBJ2-7; cdr3_aa: CASSLMAGARAEQYF; cdr3_nt: TGTGCCAGCAGTTTAATGGCAGGGGCTCGCGCCGAGCAGTACTTC
v_call: TRBV11-2; d_call: NA; clone_size: few; j_call: TRBJ2-1; cdr3_aa: CASSLDLGLNNEQFF; cdr3_nt: TGTGCCAGCAGCTTAGATCTAGGGCTGAACAATGAGCAGTTCTTC
v_call: TRBV4-2; d_call: NA; clone_size: many; j_call: TRBJ2-1; cdr3_aa: CASSLGRGYNEQFF; cdr3_nt: TGTGCCAGCAGCCTGGGACGAGGTTACAATGAGCAGTTCTTC
v_call: TRBV18; d_call: TRBD1; clone_size: NA; j_call: TRBJ2-1; cdr3_aa: CASSPWTGQGNEQFF; cdr3_nt: TGTGCCAGCTCACCCTGGACAGGGCAAGGGAATGAGCAGTTCTTC
v_call: TRBV5-1; d_call: NA; clone_size: NA; j_call: TRBJ2-2; cdr3_aa: CASSLGQHGSGELFF; cdr3_nt: TGCGCCAGCAGCTTGGGACAGCATGGCTCCGGGGAGCTGTTTTTT
v_call: TRBV29-1; d_call: NA; clone_size: NA; j_call: TRBJ2-1; cdr3_aa: CSVDGTPWGAEQFF; cdr3_nt: TGCAGCGTTGACGGGACCCCCTGGGGAGCTGAGCAGTTCTTC
v_call: TRBV19; d_call: NA; clone_size: few; j_call: TRBJ2-1; cdr3_aa: CASRRGASGYNEQFF; cdr3_nt: TGTGCCAGTCGTCGGGGGGCTAGCGGTTACAATGAGCAGTTCTTC
v_call: TRBV13; d_call: NA; clone_size: NA; j_call: TRBJ2-2; cdr3_aa: CASSVSRAGELFF; cdr3_nt: TGTGCCAGCAGCGTCTCTCGGGCCGGGGAGCTGTTTTTT
v_call: TRBV18; d_call: TRBD2; clone_size: NA; j_call: TRBJ2-7; cdr3_aa: CASSPLTASGAYEQYF; cdr3_nt: TGTGCCAGCTCACCATTAACGGCTAGCGGAGCCTACGAGCAGTACTTC
v_call: TRBV7-9; d_call: NA; clone_size: NA; j_call: TRBJ2-1; cdr3_aa: CASSRSLEHNEQFF; cdr3_nt: TGTGCCAGCAGCCGCTCGCTGGAACATAATGAGCAGTTCTTC
v_call: TRBV6-6; d_call: TRBD2; clone_size: few; j_call: TRBJ2-3; cdr3_aa: CASSFAGDFTDTQYF; cdr3_nt: TGTGCCAGCAGTTTTGCGGGAGATTTCACAGATACGCAGTATTTT